This T cell receptor beta chain was observed in a study of shared clonotypes between healthy human individuals. Overall study: The people who gave samples were a couple of women and three men aged 18 to 49. Whole-study results and caveats: Tissues were not sampled, only blood, and their repertoires likely differ.

Turning to this clone: Its antigen is still unknown.

V shed 3 bases and J shed 4 bases, with 12 bases lying between them. The CDR3 length is 14 residues. In germline, CDR1 is MNHEY, CDR2 SMNVEV (reference sequence). Per the authors' pipeline: ImmunoSEQ junction-only sequences lacked quality scores, so their filtering differed. Produced via immunoSEQ multiplex PCR; TCRdb's table is partial and in-frame only. The V and J calls and clone size were taken over from that table, and D and trimming were inferred from the DNA. The sample lists more than 400,000 clones, 60% to 80% occurring once. Each donor was a Caucasian adult residing in Nashville, Tennessee. Source material: PBMCs. The genes are TRBV27 and TRBJ1-2; TRBD1 is a possible D gene (5 bases). This receptor was obtained from a woman aged 40-49 years in good health. Some clones in this sample may be carry-over from other donors' samples. CDR3 amino acids: CASSLGREGYGYTF. CDR3 in DNA: TGTGCCAGCAGTTTGGGACGGGAGGGCTATGGCTACACCTTC.